This is a list of T cell receptor beta chains from one sample in a study of blood T cells in healthy people across ages. Each CDR3 protein is one row after TCRdb ran MiXCR on the 5' RACE reads. The repertoire includes approximately 960,000 distinct CDR3 sequences, 25% to 35% of them detected once, and 10% sits in the top ten. The sample also formed part of further work on T cells of mothers and their children.

Sample: blood. These receptors originate from a woman aged 35 to 49 in good health. CDR3s include the opening cysteine and the closing phenylalanine or tryptophan. Clone size is stated in some rows and not others, as once, few, many or a class when expanded.

clone_size: .
j_call: TRBJ2-1
v_call: TRBV9
cdr3_aa: CASSVVTSGGRNEQFF

clone_size: many
j_call: TRBJ2-7
v_call: TRBV5-1
cdr3_aa: CASTKGQTYEQYF

clone_size: .
j_call: TRBJ2-7
v_call: TRBV5-1
cdr3_aa: CASSLAGQNYEQYF

clone_size: .
j_call: .
v_call: TRBV7-2
cdr3_aa: CASSPGTSWGYEQYF

clone_size: .
j_call: TRBJ2-5
v_call: TRBV20-1
cdr3_aa: CSAPPAPGPETQYF

clone_size: .
j_call: TRBJ1-4
v_call: TRBV7-9
cdr3_aa: CASSSRGQANEKLFF

clone_size: few
j_call: TRBJ1-4
v_call: TRBV12-3/TRBV12-4
cdr3_aa: CASSLRGEEKLFF

clone_size: .
j_call: .
v_call: TRBV10-3
cdr3_aa: CAISWDNYEQYF

clone_size: many
j_call: TRBJ1-4
v_call: TRBV10-3
cdr3_aa: CAIGATNEKLFF

clone_size: many
j_call: TRBJ1-2
v_call: TRBV6-5
cdr3_aa: CASTPGGIGYTF

clone_size: many
j_call: TRBJ2-7
v_call: TRBV4-2
cdr3_aa: CASSQETTGGIRRGEQYF

clone_size: .
j_call: TRBJ2-6
v_call: TRBV7-9
cdr3_aa: CASSLDVGANVLTF

clone_size: .
j_call: TRBJ1-1
v_call: TRBV6-5
cdr3_aa: CASSYSQGVNTEAFF

clone_size: .
j_call: TRBJ1-5
v_call: TRBV20-1
cdr3_aa: CSASKQGIDQPQHF

clone_size: .
j_call: TRBJ2-3
v_call: TRBV6-5
cdr3_aa: CASMGRARTDTQYF

clone_size: few
j_call: TRBJ2-3
v_call: TRBV29-1
cdr3_aa: CSVGTGGSVDTQYF

clone_size: many
j_call: TRBJ2-1
v_call: TRBV5-5
cdr3_aa: CASSLDGNSYNEQFF

clone_size: .
j_call: TRBJ1-1
v_call: TRBV4-2
cdr3_aa: CASSRTDRVTEAFF

clone_size: few
j_call: TRBJ2-1
v_call: TRBV12-3/TRBV12-4
cdr3_aa: CASSQRAVTGNSQFF

clone_size: many
j_call: TRBJ2-5
v_call: TRBV4-1
cdr3_aa: CASSPLRHEAQYF

clone_size: .
j_call: TRBJ2-5
v_call: TRBV7-9
cdr3_aa: CASSASGAQETLYF

clone_size: many
j_call: TRBJ1-2
v_call: TRBV12-3/TRBV12-4
cdr3_aa: CASSLAGQLTNYGYTF

clone_size: once
j_call: TRBJ2-3
v_call: TRBV20-1
cdr3_aa: CSAPGQGRDTQYF

clone_size: many
j_call: TRBJ2-7
v_call: TRBV10-3
cdr3_aa: CAISTSQKSPGEQYF

clone_size: many
j_call: TRBJ2-7
v_call: TRBV29-1
cdr3_aa: CSVAGVGATHEQYF

clone_size: .
j_call: TRBJ1-3
v_call: TRBV6-5
cdr3_aa: CASRADISGNTIYF

clone_size: few
j_call: .
v_call: TRBV20-1
cdr3_aa: CSARDVGETQYF

clone_size: few
j_call: TRBJ2-4
v_call: TRBV27
cdr3_aa: CASRSYFLGEQYF

clone_size: many
j_call: TRBJ2-7
v_call: TRBV7-2
cdr3_aa: CASSLAGRGSSYEQYF

clone_size: few
j_call: TRBJ1-2
v_call: TRBV4-1
cdr3_aa: CASSPVAGADGYTF

clone_size: .
j_call: TRBJ2-1
v_call: TRBV2
cdr3_aa: CASSQTSGPYNEQFF

clone_size: .
j_call: TRBJ1-2
v_call: TRBV20-1
cdr3_aa: CSASYRGNGYTF

clone_size: .
j_call: TRBJ2-1
v_call: TRBV11-3
cdr3_aa: CASSLIFGRPEQFF

clone_size: many
j_call: TRBJ2-1
v_call: TRBV20-1
cdr3_aa: CSARWTGKVNEQFF

clone_size: .
j_call: TRBJ2-7
v_call: TRBV3-1
cdr3_aa: CASSLLGTASYEQYF